This TCR beta chain was found in a study of T cell changes during pregnancy in multiple sclerosis. Only one count was recorded for this clone. Trimming took off 0 bases at V and 10 bases at J, with 14 bases between the two ends. This CDR3 is 15 amino acids long. The germline CDR1 and CDR2 sequences are SGDLS and YYNGEE. Sequencing used immunoSEQ multiplex PCR; TCRdb keeps in-frame clones, though not all of them. This sample has approximately 69,000 clones, with around 90% found just once. The receptor was derived from a female donor in good health, enrolled as a control in a pregnancy study. This chain connects TRBV9 to TRBJ1-6; D is possibly TRBD1 (5 bases). This material consisted of CD4+ T cells from peripheral blood mononuclear cells, taken in the third trimester of pregnancy. CDR3 nucleotide sequence: TGTGCCAGCAGCGTAGAAGGCAGGGTGGCCTCACCCCTCCACTTT. Translated: CASSVEGRVASPLHF. The full variable domain, in which reference TRBV9 and TRBJ1-6 provide the parts outside the CDR3, is DSGVTQTPKHLITATGQRVTLRCSPRSGDLSVYWYQQSLDQGLQFLIQYYNGEERAKGNILERFSAQQFPDLHSELNLSSLELGDSALYFCASSVEGRVASPLHFGNGTRLTVT.